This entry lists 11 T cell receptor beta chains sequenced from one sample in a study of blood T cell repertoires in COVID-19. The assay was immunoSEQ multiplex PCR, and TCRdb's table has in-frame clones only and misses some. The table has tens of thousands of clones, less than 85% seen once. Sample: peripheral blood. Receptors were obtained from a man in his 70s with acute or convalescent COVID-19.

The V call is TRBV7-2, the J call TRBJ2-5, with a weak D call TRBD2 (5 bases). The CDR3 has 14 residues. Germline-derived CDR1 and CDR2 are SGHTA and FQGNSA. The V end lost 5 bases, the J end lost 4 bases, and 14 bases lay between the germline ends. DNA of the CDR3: TGTGCCAGCAGCCCGCGAGAGGGAAGAGAGACCCAGTACTTC. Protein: CASSPREGRETQYF. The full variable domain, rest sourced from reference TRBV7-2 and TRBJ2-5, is GAGVSQSPSNKVTEKGKDVELRCDPISGHTALYWYRQSLGQGLEFLIYFQGNSAPDKSGLPSDRFSAERTGGSVSTLTIQRTQQEDSAVYLCASSPREGRETQYFGPGTRLLVL.

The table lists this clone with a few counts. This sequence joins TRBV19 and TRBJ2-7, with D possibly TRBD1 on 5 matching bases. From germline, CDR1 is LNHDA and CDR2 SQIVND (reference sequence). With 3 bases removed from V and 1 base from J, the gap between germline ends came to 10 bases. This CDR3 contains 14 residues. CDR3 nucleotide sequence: TGTGCCAGTAGTATTCTCCCAGGGTCCTACGAGCAGTACTTC. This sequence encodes CASSILPGSYEQYF.

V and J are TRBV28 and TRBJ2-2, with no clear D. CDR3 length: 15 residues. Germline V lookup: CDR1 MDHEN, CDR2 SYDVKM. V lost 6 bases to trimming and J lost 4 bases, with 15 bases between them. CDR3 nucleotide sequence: TGTGCCAGCAGCTCCCCGGCTGGCGGCACCGGGGAGCTGTTTTTT. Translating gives CASSSPAGGTGELFF.

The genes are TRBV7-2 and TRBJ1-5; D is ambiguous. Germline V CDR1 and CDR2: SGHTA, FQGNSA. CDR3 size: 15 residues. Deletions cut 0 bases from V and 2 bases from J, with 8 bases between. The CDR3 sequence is CASSLAARGNQPQHF. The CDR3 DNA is TGTGCCAGCAGCTTAGCGGCCCGGGGCAATCAGCCCCAGCATTTT. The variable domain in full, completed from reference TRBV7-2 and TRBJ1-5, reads GAGVSQSPSNKVTEKGKDVELRCDPISGHTALYWYRQSLGQGLEFLIYFQGNSAPDKSGLPSDRFSAERTGGSVSTLTIQRTQQEDSAVYLCASSLAARGNQPQHFGDGTRLSIL.

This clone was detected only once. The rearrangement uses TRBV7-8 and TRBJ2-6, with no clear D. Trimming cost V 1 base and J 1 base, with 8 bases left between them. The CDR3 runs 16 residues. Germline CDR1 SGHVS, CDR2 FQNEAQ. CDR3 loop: CASSLVALSGANVLTF. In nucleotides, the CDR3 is TGTGCCAGCAGCTTAGTTGCGCTTTCTGGGGCCAACGTCCTGACTTTC.

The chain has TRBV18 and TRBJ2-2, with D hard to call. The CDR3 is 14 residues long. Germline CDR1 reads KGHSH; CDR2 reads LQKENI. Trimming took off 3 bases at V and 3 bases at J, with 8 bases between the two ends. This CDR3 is CASSPFLDTGELFF. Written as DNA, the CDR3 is TGTGCCAGCTCACCGTTCCTTGACACCGGGGAGCTGTTTTTT.

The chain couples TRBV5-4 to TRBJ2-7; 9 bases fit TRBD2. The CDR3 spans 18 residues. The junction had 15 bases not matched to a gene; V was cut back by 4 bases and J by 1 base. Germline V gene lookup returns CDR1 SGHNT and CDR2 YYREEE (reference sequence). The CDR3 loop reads CASSHSTSGVSFSYEQYF. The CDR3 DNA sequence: TGTGCCAGCAGCCACTCGACTAGCGGAGTATCTTTTTCCTACGAGCAGTACTTC.

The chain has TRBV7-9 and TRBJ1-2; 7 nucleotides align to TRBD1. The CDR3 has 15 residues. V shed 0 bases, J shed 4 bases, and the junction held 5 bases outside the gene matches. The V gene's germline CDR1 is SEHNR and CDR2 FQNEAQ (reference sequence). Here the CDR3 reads CASSLAQGISYGYTF. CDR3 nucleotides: TGTGCCAGCAGCTTAGCACAGGGGATAAGCTATGGCTACACCTTC.

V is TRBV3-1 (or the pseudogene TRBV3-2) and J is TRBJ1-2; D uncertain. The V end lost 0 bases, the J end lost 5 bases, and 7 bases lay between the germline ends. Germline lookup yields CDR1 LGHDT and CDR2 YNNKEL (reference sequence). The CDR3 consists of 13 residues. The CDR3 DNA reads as TGTGCCAGCAGCCAAGATCTAGGTTATGGCTACACCTTC. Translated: CASSQDLGYGYTF.

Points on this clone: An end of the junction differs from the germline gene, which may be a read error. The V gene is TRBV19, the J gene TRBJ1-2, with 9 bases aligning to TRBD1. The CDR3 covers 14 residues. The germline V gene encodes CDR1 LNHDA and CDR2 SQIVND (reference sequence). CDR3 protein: CASSVETGGYGYTF. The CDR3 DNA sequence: TGTGCCAGTAGTGTAGAGACAGGGGGCTATGGCTACACCTTC.

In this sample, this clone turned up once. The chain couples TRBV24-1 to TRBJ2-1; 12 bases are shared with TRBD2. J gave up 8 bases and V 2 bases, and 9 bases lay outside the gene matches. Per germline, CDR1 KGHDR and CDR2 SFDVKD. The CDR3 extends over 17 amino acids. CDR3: CATSDYRTSGIFDEQFF. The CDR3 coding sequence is TGTGCCACCAGTGATTACCGGACTAGCGGGATTTTCGATGAGCAGTTCTTC.